Sequencing of this T cell receptor (beta chain) was carried out in a study of blood T cell repertoires in COVID-19 (dated by TCRdb to between 2020 and 2021). Some background on the complete study: Samples covering the acute and convalescent phases of COVID-19 were provided by collaborators in the United States, Italy and Spain. The prospective study material was composed of cDNA or gDNA derived from T cells, B-cell-depleted T cells, or PBMCs. Deeply sampled blood TCRbeta repertoires from subjects exposed to, actively infected with, or recovered from COVID-19 were included in the dataset. The repertoires were released in a freely available public database meant as a resource for research on the immune response to SARS-CoV-2. The samples were drawn from the first 160 participants of the ongoing ImmuneRACE study and from 950 to 1,500 subjects provided by 6 global collaborators. Nearly every sample came with metadata listing a de-identified subject ID, COVID-19 status, age in years and sex. Where available, HLA class I and class II types were obtained from metadata supplied by the sample provider rather than from assay-based typing.

Samples from volunteer blood donors who had recovered from COVID-19 were contributed by a second Seattle source. The collaborating institutions used their own protocols to collect whole blood in K2EDTA tubes. For TCRbeta analysis, collaborators shipped samples in one of three forms: frozen whole blood, isolated PBMCs, or DNA extracted from either of those sample types. This clone came up a few times. The specificity of this receptor is unknown. No qualities accompany the bases; no much larger clone lies one base away. The immunoSEQ Assay, a bias-controlled multiplex PCR, was used to amplify TCRbeta CDR3 regions from genomic DNA. The published analysis was carried out like this. The number of nucleated cells in each sample was estimated from the amplification of reference gene primers within the assay. To quantify the absolute abundance of each unique TCRbeta CDR3 rearrangement, sequence reads were collapsed and filtered. For each sample, productive Simpson clonality was calculated as the square root of Simpson's diversity index across productive rearrangements. TCRdb re-hosts the immuneACCESS table, in-frame sequences only. Its copies lack some clones; in the studies checked, an unresolved V gene accounts for under half of them, and the cause for the rest is not known. Clone size and V and J calls were adopted from that table, with D and trimming inferred from the DNA. The sample table shows about 240,000 clones, and about 83% are seen once. The ten largest clones capture roughly 2% of the sample.

Study-level results and caveats: How much clinical and demographic metadata was included differed by source and by participant, and the metadata was provided uncurated.

What was sequenced was peripheral blood. This sequence was found in a man aged 30 to 45 who had recovered from COVID-19.

DNA sequence: TGTGCCAGCAGCTTGGGGCAGGGGGCAAATGAAAAACTGTTTTTT. This is translated as CASSLGQGANEKLFF. Here the chain combines TRBV5-5 and TRBJ1-4, with 8 central nucleotides matching TRBD1. The CDR3, from cysteine to phenylalanine, totals 15 residues. The entry retains the CDR3 DNA only, 45 bases that are in frame from base 1. V is pruned by 0 bases and J by 5 bases, leaving 3 bases of the junction without a gene match. Via the germline V gene (reference sequence), CDR1 is SGHKS and CDR2 YYEKEE.